This record concerns one TCR beta chain sequence. What it binds is not known. Prepared TCR beta cDNA libraries contained unique molecular identifiers. Between about 0.85 and 11 million T cells gave rise to hundreds of thousands of cDNA molecules. TCRdb re-analysed the PCR reads in MiXCR, keeping a single row per CDR3 protein. The table includes about 260,000 distinct CDR3 sequences, 36% detected once. Germline-derived CDR1 and CDR2 are DFQATT and SNEGSKA (reference sequence). V lost 0 bases, J lost 8 bases, and 6 bases stayed unmatched. The CDR3 length is 14 residues. The data derive from a study of post-analysis software for immune sequencing data. Background on the study: Some patients lacked subtype; others had relapsing-remitting, secondary progressive or progressive-relapsing disease. The study's findings and limits: Controls' normalized Chao1 diversity significantly exceeded that of multiple sclerosis patients. Same-batch samples co-clustered strongly by F measure. There were a handful of TRBV segments more frequent in patients than controls, and TRBV5-6, TRBV5-1 and TRBV20-1 were among them.

The chain employs TRBV20-1 and TRBJ2-1; 8 nucleotides line up with TRBD2. The sequence derives from a girl aged 10 to 17 with multiple sclerosis. Sequencing was done on a sample of blood. CDR3 in DNA: TGCAGTGCTAGAGACCGGGAGGGCCGGGATGAGCAGTTCTTC. Amino acid sequence: CSARDREGRDEQFF.